The next 32 T cell receptor beta chains were all read from a single sample in a study of T cell changes during pregnancy in multiple sclerosis. Method: immunoSEQ multiplex PCR; TCRdb's copy keeps in-frame clones and lacks some. The data contain 65,000 to 70,000 clones, 91% of them singletons. Sequences were derived from peripheral blood, sampled in the first trimester of pregnancy. The receptors shown here come from a female donor with multiple sclerosis, enrolled in a pregnancy study.

J is TRBJ2-1 and V is TRBV5-4, with a weak D call TRBD1 (5 bases). V was shortened by 3 bases and J by 4 bases, with 14 bases between the two germline ends. The CDR3 loop spans 15 amino acids. Germline assignment: CDR1 SGHNT and CDR2 YYREEE (reference sequence). The CDR3 reads CASSSKAGKYNEQFF. DNA of the CDR3: TGTGCCAGCAGCTCGAAGGCAGGGAAGTACAATGAGCAGTTCTTC.

The chain carries TRBV6-1 and TRBJ2-7, with TRBD1 identical over 7 bases. Trimming took 6 bases from V and 0 from J; bases not matched to a gene: 5. The V gene's germline CDR1 is MNHNS and CDR2 SASEGT. The CDR3 contains 14 residues. DNA for the CDR3: TGTGCCAGCAGGGGGGACAGAGGCTCCTACGAGCAGTACTTC. Protein: CASRGDRGSYEQYF.

This sequence joins TRBV4-2 and TRBJ1-2, with 9 bases matching TRBD1. V shed 0 bases and J 3 bases; nucleotides not matched to a gene: 5. The germline CDR1 and CDR2 sequences are LGHNA and YNFKEQ. The CDR3 is 16 amino acids. CDR3 coding DNA: TGTGCCAGCAGCCAAGATAGTACAGGGGGCTACTATGGCTACACCTTC. It codes for CASSQDSTGGYYGYTF.

The chain joins TRBV5-4 to TRBJ1-1; TRBD1 matches 8 bases. V lost 4 bases and J lost 0; bases outside the gene matches: 5. CDR3 size: 15 residues. Germline CDR1 SGHNT, CDR2 YYREEE (reference sequence). Here the CDR3 reads CASSPLQGVNTEAFF. The CDR3 DNA is TGTGCCAGCAGCCCGCTACAGGGGGTGAACACTGAAGCTTTCTTT.

V gene TRBV18 combines with J gene TRBJ2-7; D possibly corresponds to TRBD1 (7 bases). There are 15 residues in the CDR3. Trimming cost V 3 bases and J 2 bases, with 14 bases left between them. The germline V gene encodes CDR1 KGHSH and CDR2 LQKENI. CDR3 DNA: TGTGCCAGCTCACCGAGGCAGGGGGGCCCCTACGAGCAGTACTTC. It codes for CASSPRQGGPYEQYF.

The chain links TRBV6-1 to TRBJ1-5; tentatively, D is TRBD1 (5 bases). Trimming took 4 bases from V and 0 from J, leaving 7 bases between them. The germline V gene has CDR1 MNHNS and CDR2 SASEGT. The CDR3 extends over 14 amino acids. As DNA, the CDR3 is TGTGCCAGCAGTGGACAGACTAGCAATCAGCCCCAGCATTTT. It codes for CASSGQTSNQPQHF.

The chain uses TRBV5-6 and TRBJ2-6; a possible D gene is TRBD1 (6 bases). The V end was cut by 0 bases, the J end by 3 bases, with 10 bases between. This CDR3 spans 16 amino acids. Per germline, CDR1 SGHDT and CDR2 YYEEEE. DNA for the CDR3: TGTGCCAGCAGCTTGGGGGCAGGGGTTGGGGCCAACGTCCTGACTTTC. Its protein is CASSLGAGVGANVLTF.

The rearrangement uses TRBV11-2 and TRBJ2-2; weak D call: TRBD1 (6 bases). Trimming left V 4 bases short and J 2 bases short, with 11 bases between. CDR3 length equals 15 residues. Per germline, CDR1 SGHAT and CDR2 FQNNGV. Written as DNA, the CDR3 is TGTGCCAGCAGCTCCGGGACAATAAACACCGGGGAGCTGTTTTTT. Translating gives CASSSGTINTGELFF.

The V and J genes are TRBV19 and TRBJ2-1; maybe TRBD2 (5 bases). The CDR3 is 14 residues long. Germline CDR1 and CDR2: LNHDA and SQIVND (reference sequence). V gave up 4 bases and J gave up 0 bases, with 7 bases separating them. The CDR3 reads CASSSGSSYNEQFF. The CDR3 DNA is TGTGCCAGTAGTAGTGGGAGCTCCTACAATGAGCAGTTCTTC.

This sequence joins TRBV28 and TRBJ2-3, with 10 bases that match TRBD2. Germline CDR1 is MDHEN and CDR2 is SYDVKM. CDR3 size: 20 residues. V shed 6 bases and J 2 bases; nucleotides not matched to a gene: 20. CDR3 loop: CASSILGWSGGADPTDTQYF. CDR3 nucleotide sequence: TGTGCCAGCAGCATACTTGGGTGGAGCGGGGGGGCCGACCCCACAGATACGCAGTATTTT.

As for this clone: Within the sample, other DNA sequences also encode this same CDR3. The CDR3 DNA follows: TGCGCCAGCAGCCCAACCGGAGGGACAGGATATGGCTACACCTTC. Translated: CASSPTGGTGYGYTF. The chain has TRBV4-1 and TRBJ1-2, with 8 bases aligning to TRBD1. The length of the CDR3 is 15 residues. Germline lookup yields CDR1 MGHRA and CDR2 YSYEKL. V shed 4 bases, J shed 5 bases, and the junction held 9 bases outside the gene matches.

The rearrangement links TRBV7-2 to TRBJ2-4; TRBD2 matches at 10 bases. In germline, CDR1 is SGHTA, CDR2 FQGNSA. The CDR3 spans 16 residues. V lost 5 bases to trimming and J lost 3 bases; unmatched junction nucleotides: 7. The CDR3 sequence is CASSLLAGVGKNIQYF. In DNA, the CDR3 is TGTGCCAGCAGCCTCCTAGCGGGAGTTGGCAAAAACATTCAGTACTTC. Based on the CDR3 plus reference TRBV7-2 and TRBJ2-4, the full variable domain is GAGVSQSPSNKVTEKGKDVELRCDPISGHTALYWYRQSLGQGLEFLIYFQGNSAPDKSGLPSDRFSAERTGGSVSTLTIQRTQQEDSAVYLCASSLLAGVGKNIQYFGAGTRLSVL.

The V call is TRBV6-1, the J call TRBJ1-3; D is uncertain. The V end was cut by 4 bases, the J end by 0 bases, with 10 bases between. The germline V gene has CDR1 MNHNS and CDR2 SASEGT. The CDR3 is made up of 15 amino acids. CDR3 region: CASSVGVNSGNTIYF. For the CDR3, the DNA is TGTGCCAGCAGTGTCGGGGTTAACTCTGGAAACACCATATATTTT.

The V gene is TRBV4-2, the J gene TRBJ2-1; 7 bases line up with TRBD1. V dropped 1 base and J dropped 5; count of bases not matched to a gene: 5. This CDR3 has 15 amino acids. In germline, CDR1 is LGHNA, CDR2 YNFKEQ. The CDR3 coding sequence is TGTGCCAGCAGCCAAGGGGGACAGCCGAACAATGAGCAGTTCTTC. Residues: CASSQGGQPNNEQFF.

This chain connects TRBV6-5 to TRBJ2-1, with a weak D call TRBD2 (5 bases). CDR3 length: 15 amino acids. From germline, CDR1 is MNHEY and CDR2 SVGAGI. With 5 bases removed from V and 4 bases from J, the gap between germline ends came to 15 bases. Written as DNA, the CDR3 is TGTGCCAGCAGTAAAACTAGGGAGCTTTACAATGAGCAGTTCTTC. Amino acids: CASSKTRELYNEQFF.

V usage is TRBV5-1 and J usage is TRBJ1-1; 8 positions agree with TRBD1. Trimming cost V 4 bases and J 1 base; bases outside gene matches: 9. This CDR3 is built from 16 residues. Germline CDR1 and CDR2: SGHRS and YFSETQ. CDR3 coding DNA: TGCGCCAGCAGCGGGGGGGGACAGGTCAGGAACACTGAAGCTTTCTTT. It encodes CASSGGGQVRNTEAFF.

The chain is built from TRBV10-3 and TRBJ2-5, with TRBD2 matching 14 bases. The CDR3 contains 18 residues. The trim removed 0 bases at V and 4 bases at J, leaving 7 bases unmatched. CDR1 is ENHRY, CDR2 SYGVKD, per germline. DNA for the CDR3: TGTGCCATCAGTGAGTCAGGGACTAGCGGGAGTAGAGGAGAGACCCAGTACTTC. Its protein product is CAISESGTSGSRGETQYF.

The V gene is TRBV19, the J gene TRBJ1-1; D may be TRBD1 (5 bases). CDR3 length equals 15 residues. Trimming left V 4 bases short and J 2 bases short, with 14 bases between. Germline V gives CDR1 LNHDA, CDR2 SQIVND (reference sequence). CDR3 DNA sequence: TGTGCCAGTAGTAGTTTTGACAGAAAAAACACTGAAGCTTTCTTT. Residues: CASSSFDRKNTEAFF.

The chain combines TRBV2 with TRBJ2-2; possible D gene TRBD2, 6 bases. From germline, CDR1 is SNHLY and CDR2 FYNNEI. This CDR3 is built from 14 residues. Trimming stripped 6 bases from V and 6 bases from J, with 14 bases between. CDR3 coding DNA: TGTGCCAGCAGGATCCTGGCGGGGTCCGGGGAGCTGTTTTTT. Translated: CASRILAGSGELFF.

The chain links TRBV25-1 to TRBJ2-4; tentative D call: TRBD2 (6 bases). V was shortened by 2 bases and J by 3 bases, with 11 bases between the two germline ends. This CDR3 contains 15 residues. Per the germline V gene, CDR1 is MGHDK and CDR2 is SYGVNS. Here the CDR3 DNA reads TGTGCCAGCAGTGAACAGGGAGGAGTCAAAAACATTCAGTACTTC. This encodes CASSEQGGVKNIQYF.

The genes are TRBV21-1 and TRBJ1-1; the table's TRBD1 call for D was not verified on the DNA. TRBV21-1 is described as a pseudogene. The CDR3 totals 17 residues. CDR3 nucleotides: TGTGCCAGCAGCACCTTGCCCCGGACAGGGAGGAGAACTGAAGCTTTCTTT. Translation gives CASSTLPRTGRRTEAFF.

This chain links TRBV19 with TRBJ2-2; tentatively, D is TRBD1 (5 bases). V lost 5 bases to trimming and J lost 6 bases, with 10 bases between them. Germline lookup yields CDR1 LNHDA and CDR2 SQIVND (reference sequence). The length of the CDR3 is 13 residues. The CDR3 loop reads CASSFGAAGELFF. DNA for the CDR3: TGTGCCAGTAGTTTTGGGGCTGCCGGGGAGCTGTTTTTT.

The rearrangement joins TRBV15 to TRBJ1-4; 9 bases align to TRBD1. The V segment lost 0 bases and the J segment 7 bases; nucleotides outside the gene matches: 3. This CDR3 comprises 15 residues. The germline CDR1 and CDR2 sequences are LNHNV and YYDKDF (reference sequence). This CDR3 reads CATSRDLGQGEKLFF. The DNA of the CDR3 is TGTGCCACCAGCAGAGATTTGGGACAGGGTGAAAAACTGTTTTTT.

V gene TRBV10-3 combines with J gene TRBJ1-1; 9 bases are a match to TRBD1. J was trimmed by 0 bases and V by 4 bases; bases with no gene match: 9. The length of the CDR3 is 17 residues. The germline V gene encodes CDR1 ENHRY and CDR2 SYGVKD. CDR3 DNA: TGTGCCATCAGTGGAGGACAGGGGAGGGGAATGAACACTGAAGCTTTCTTT. Protein sequence: CAISGGQGRGMNTEAFF.

V is TRBV7-9 and J is TRBJ2-5; 7 positions agree with TRBD1. The CDR3 is made up of 17 amino acids. V was pared by 5 bases and J by 0 bases, with 12 bases of the junction left unmatched. Germline lookup yields CDR1 SEHNR and CDR2 FQNEAQ (reference sequence). Here the CDR3 reads CASSARTGQKYQETQYF. CDR3 sequence (DNA): TGTGCCAGCAGCGCCCGGACAGGACAAAAGTACCAAGAGACCCAGTACTTC.

V usage is TRBV2 and J usage is TRBJ2-3, with D perhaps matching TRBD2 (6 bases). Germline values: CDR1 SNHLY, CDR2 FYNNEI. The V end was cut by 9 bases, the J end by 2 bases, with 15 bases between. The CDR3 totals 14 residues. The CDR3, as DNA: TGTGCCAGGGGGGATAGCGGATTCACAGATACGCAGTATTTT. Protein sequence: CARGDSGFTDTQYF.

V usage is TRBV11-2 and J usage is TRBJ2-2; D is undetermined. In germline, CDR1 is SGHAT, CDR2 FQNNGV. The CDR3 has 14 amino acids. V lost 5 bases, J lost 2 bases, and 9 bases lay in between. CDR3 coding DNA: TGTGCCAGCAGCCCCTCGACTAACACCGGGGAGCTGTTTTTT. Amino acid sequence: CASSPSTNTGELFF.

This rearrangement joins TRBV19 to TRBJ1-1, with TRBD1 identical over 10 bases. V lost 5 bases and J lost 3; bases outside the gene matches: 3. Germline CDR1 LNHDA, CDR2 SQIVND (reference sequence). This CDR3 spans 14 amino acids. CDR3: CASSQGQGYTEAFF. DNA for the CDR3: TGTGCCAGTAGTCAGGGACAGGGGTACACTGAAGCTTTCTTT.

This rearrangement joins TRBV7-3 to TRBJ1-3; TRBD1 agrees at 10 bases. Trimming cost V 0 bases and J 3 bases; bases outside gene matches: 8. The CDR3 sequence is 18 residues long. Germline CDR1 SGHTA, CDR2 FQGTGA. The CDR3 coding sequence is TGTGCCAGCAGCTTAACGCTGAGACAGGGGGCTGGTGGAAACACCATATATTTT. Translation: CASSLTLRQGAGGNTIYF.

This chain connects TRBV6-6 to TRBJ2-7; 7 nucleotides align to TRBD2. The CDR3 loop spans 15 amino acids. The germline V gene has CDR1 MNHNY and CDR2 SVGAGI (reference sequence). V shed 0 bases and J 3 bases; nucleotides not matched to a gene: 5. For the CDR3, the DNA is TGTGCCAGCAGTTACTCGACCAGGGAGGGCTACGAGCAGTACTTC. Its protein product is CASSYSTREGYEQYF.

The V call is TRBV5-1, the J call TRBJ1-2; a possible D gene is TRBD1 (5 bases). V lost 4 bases and J 9 bases, leaving 19 bases between the germline ends. CDR3 length: 14 residues. CDR1 and CDR2 from the germline V gene are SGHRS and YFSETQ. The CDR3 spells CASSREMTDPSYTF. CDR3 nucleotides: TGCGCCAGCAGCCGTGAGATGACAGACCCAAGCTACACCTTC.

The chain employs TRBV10-1 and TRBJ2-2, with 7 bases identical to TRBD1. CDR1 is WNHNN, CDR2 SYGVQD, per germline (reference sequence). V dropped 8 bases and J dropped 4; count of bases not matched to a gene: 7. This CDR3 contains 14 residues. The CDR3 region is CASPGQVSTGELFF. CDR3 nucleotides: TGCGCCAGCCCCGGACAGGTTAGCACCGGGGAGCTGTTTTTT.